The 23 T cell receptor beta chains below all came from one sample that was sequenced in a study of control samples from healthy donors and cancer patients. The method was immunoSEQ multiplex PCR; TCRdb's version includes in-frame clones alone and lacks a portion of them. The sample lists some 410,000 clones, approximately 90% occurring once. Sequenced input: PBMCs. These receptors were collected from a middle-aged man with head and neck cancer.

The chain recombines TRBV7-2 with TRBJ1-2; unclear D gene. The V gene lost 0 bases and the J gene lost 2 bases, with 16 bases spanning the gap. Germline CDR1 reads SGHTA; CDR2 reads FQGNSA. The CDR3 is made up of 17 amino acids. CDR3 sequence: CASSLASRALGNYGYTF. The CDR3 bases are TGTGCCAGCAGCTTAGCGTCCCGGGCGCTCGGGAACTATGGCTACACCTTC.

V and J are TRBV19 and TRBJ1-6; D gene uncertain. The V gene lost 6 bases and the J gene lost 9 bases, with 18 bases spanning the gap. CDR3 size: 15 residues. The germline V gene encodes CDR1 LNHDA and CDR2 SQIVND (reference sequence). This CDR3 is CASSRAPRTSSPLHF. For the CDR3, the DNA is TGTGCCAGTAGCCGGGCCCCCCGAACTAGTTCACCCCTCCACTTT.

The rearrangement joins TRBV3-1 (or the pseudogene TRBV3-2) to TRBJ2-5; TRBD2 aligns across 12 bases. The germline V gene has CDR1 LGHDT and CDR2 YNNKEL (reference sequence). Trimming removed 4 bases from V and 2 bases from J; junction bases left unmatched: 5. The CDR3 runs to 16 residues. The CDR3 reads CASSRRLAGAQETQYF. CDR3 in DNA: TGTGCCAGCAGCCGCCGACTAGCGGGAGCACAAGAGACCCAGTACTTC.

The rearrangement links TRBV10-2 to TRBJ1-1, with 8 positions matching TRBD1. The CDR3 has 14 amino acids. V trimming: 0 bases; J trimming: 8 bases; junction bases outside the gene matches: 5. CDR1 and CDR2 (germline): WSHSY, SAAADI. CDR3 DNA: TGCGCCAGCAGTGAGTCGACAGGGGCCGCGGAAGCTTTCTTT. It codes for CASSESTGAAEAFF.

This clone occurred a few times. The sample carries other DNA sequences with the same CDR3. The rearrangement uses TRBV24-1 and TRBJ2-2; D possibly corresponds to TRBD2 (5 bases). Trimming removed 6 bases at V and 6 bases at J, with 7 bases between. The CDR3 has 12 amino acids. CDR1 and CDR2 from the germline V gene are KGHDR and SFDVKD. The CDR3 loop is CATSRGSGELFF. In nucleotides, the CDR3 is TGTGCCACCAGTCGGGGATCCGGGGAGCTGTTTTTT.

The rearrangement links TRBV5-1 to TRBJ2-7; 9 nucleotides agree with TRBD1. The germline gives CDR1 SGHRS, CDR2 YFSETQ. The CDR3 is 13 residues long. Losses at the gene ends were 4 bases for V and 9 bases for J; bases not matched to a gene: 8. As DNA, the CDR3 is TGCGCCAGCAGCCCGGAACAGGGGGCGCGGCAGTACTTC. This gives the protein CASSPEQGARQYF.

The chain employs TRBV11-2 and TRBJ2-7; D perhaps matches TRBD1 (5 bases). CDR3 length: 11 amino acids. The ends were cut back, 6 bases at V and 6 bases at J, with 9 bases in the middle. Germline CDR1 SGHAT, CDR2 FQNNGV. The CDR3 DNA sequence: TGTGCCAGCAGAAAGCAGGGCGAGCAGTACTTC. It codes for CASRKQGEQYF.

V is TRBV28 and J is TRBJ2-4, with a possible D match to TRBD2 (5 bases). The CDR3 runs 15 residues. The V end lost 2 bases, the J end lost 0 bases, and 8 bases lay between the germline ends. Germline CDR1 reads MDHEN; CDR2 reads SYDVKM. CDR3 DNA: TGTGCCAGCAGTTTAAGGACTCTAGCCAAAAACATTCAGTACTTC. This translates into CASSLRTLAKNIQYF.

The chain recombines TRBV3-1 (or the pseudogene TRBV3-2) with TRBJ1-2; D perhaps matches TRBD1 (6 bases). The germline V gene has CDR1 LGHDT and CDR2 YNNKEL (reference sequence). V lost 0 bases to trimming and J lost 5 bases, with 10 bases between them. The length of the CDR3 is 14 residues. Here the CDR3 DNA reads TGTGCCAGCAGCCAAGATGTCCAGGGGTATGGCTACACCTTC. Translating it yields CASSQDVQGYGYTF.

The chain joins TRBV27 to TRBJ2-1, with 12 positions matching TRBD2. The CDR3 loop spans 20 amino acids. After removal of 6 bases from V and 7 bases from J, the junction contained 22 bases not matched to a gene. Per germline, CDR1 MNHEY and CDR2 SMNVEV (reference sequence). CDR3 in DNA: TGTGCCAGCAGGATCAGGGGGCTACGGACTAGCGGGGAGCTCGATAATGAGCAGTTCTTC. Encoded protein: CASRIRGLRTSGELDNEQFF.

The rearrangement links TRBV6-5 to TRBJ1-5; TRBD1 might be the D (6 bases). V was cut by 2 bases and J by 6 bases, with 11 bases left in between. Germline CDR1 is MNHEY and CDR2 is SVGAGI. The CDR3 sequence is 14 residues long. The CDR3 protein is CASSYGGAGQPQHF. In nucleotides, the CDR3 is TGTGCCAGCAGTTACGGGGGGGCTGGTCAGCCCCAGCATTTT.

The chain combines TRBV19 with TRBJ1-6; a possible D gene is TRBD1 (6 bases). This CDR3 has 14 amino acids. CDR1 LNHDA and CDR2 SQIVND come from the germline V gene (reference sequence). Trimming pared 4 bases from V and 9 bases from J, leaving 13 bases between. In DNA, the CDR3 is TGTGCCAGTAGTACGAGGGACAAGGGTTCACCCCTCCACTTT. This translates into CASSTRDKGSPLHF.

The rearrangement links TRBV13 to TRBJ2-7; TRBD2 aligns across 9 bases. Germline CDR1 PRHDT, CDR2 FYEKMQ (reference sequence). V shed 4 bases and J 3 bases; nucleotides not matched to a gene: 7. CDR3 length equals 15 residues. In nucleotides, the CDR3 is TGTGCCAGCAGCTCCCCGGGACTAGCTAACTACGAGCAGTACTTC. This sequence encodes CASSSPGLANYEQYF.

The chain carries TRBV5-4 and TRBJ2-5; D gene unclear. The V end lost 0 bases, the J end lost 5 bases, and 5 bases lay between the germline ends. This CDR3 has 12 residues. Germline assignment: CDR1 SGHNT and CDR2 YYREEE (reference sequence). This CDR3 reads CASSLGVETQYF. The CDR3 bases are TGTGCCAGCAGCTTGGGGGTGGAGACCCAGTACTTC.

The CDR3 is CASTFFASTDTQYF. CDR3 bases: TGTGCCAGCACCTTCTTTGCTAGCACAGATACGCAGTATTTT. The gene calls are TRBV28 and TRBJ2-3; D is uncertain. The germline V gene has CDR1 MDHEN and CDR2 SYDVKM. The CDR3 spans 14 residues. V lost 7 bases and J lost 0, with 11 bases in between.

The chain employs TRBV2 and TRBJ2-1, with 8 positions matching TRBD1. The V gene end was trimmed by 8 bases and the J gene end by 7 bases; junction bases not matched to a gene: 10. Per the germline V gene, CDR1 is SNHLY and CDR2 is FYNNEI. CDR3 length equals 14 residues. CDR3 region: CASLGQGPNNEQFF. The DNA for the CDR3 is TGTGCCAGCCTAGGACAGGGTCCTAATAATGAGCAGTTCTTC.

The chain recombines TRBV10-3 with TRBJ1-2, with D possibly TRBD1 on 5 matching bases. Germline CDR1 reads ENHRY; CDR2 reads SYGVKD. There are 17 residues in the CDR3. V was shortened by 9 bases and J by 8 bases, with 31 bases between the two germline ends. The CDR3 DNA reads as TGTGCCATAAGGGGAAGGCAGAAAGATCTGTCCGGTAGAGGCTACACCTTC. This sequence encodes CAIRGRQKDLSGRGYTF.

J is TRBJ2-1 and V is TRBV6-1, with D hard to call. Trimming cost V 0 bases and J 6 bases, with 15 bases left between them. The CDR3 is made up of 16 amino acids. Looked up from germline, CDR1 is MNHNS and CDR2 is SASEGT. CDR3 sequence: CASSEAERLVGNEQFF. In nucleotides, the CDR3 is TGTGCCAGCAGTGAAGCGGAGCGACTGGTCGGCAATGAGCAGTTCTTC.

This rearrangement joins TRBV27 to TRBJ2-1; 9 nucleotides line up with TRBD2. CDR3 length: 17 amino acids. The J segment lost 4 bases and the V segment lost 0 bases, leaving 7 bases of the junction unmatched. CDR1 and CDR2 (germline): MNHEY, SMNVEV (reference sequence). CDR3 nucleotide sequence: TGTGCCAGCAGTTTATCGATAGGGACTAGCAGTTACAATGAGCAGTTCTTC. Its translation: CASSLSIGTSSYNEQFF.

This sequence joins TRBV6-6 and TRBJ2-2; no firm D call. Germline CDR1 and CDR2: MNHNY and SVGAGI (reference sequence). This CDR3 spans 13 amino acids. Trimming removed 2 bases from V and 5 bases from J, with 6 bases in between. CDR3 DNA sequence: TGTGCCAGCAGTTACGGTATGACCGGGGAGCTGTTTTTT. Protein sequence: CASSYGMTGELFF.

V and J are TRBV6-2 or TRBV6-3 and TRBJ2-7, with a possible D match to TRBD1 (6 bases). Trimming shortened V by 5 bases and J by 3 bases, and 20 bases separated the two germline ends. CDR3 length: 16 amino acids. Germline assignment: CDR1 MNHEY and CDR2 SVGEGT. The CDR3 DNA reads as TGTGCCAGCAGTGCGGACAGCGCCCTAGGGTACTACGAGCAGTACTTC. It translates to CASSADSALGYYEQYF.

In regard to this clone: This sample includes further DNA sequences coding for the same CDR3. The V gene is TRBV9, the J gene TRBJ2-1; 12 bases match TRBD2. The germline V gene has CDR1 SGDLS and CDR2 YYNGEE. The CDR3 consists of 15 residues. J was trimmed by 3 bases and V by 4 bases; bases with no gene match: 2. CDR3 sequence: CASSPGLAGYNEQFF. CDR3 nucleotide sequence: TGTGCCAGCAGCCCGGGACTAGCGGGCTACAATGAGCAGTTCTTC. The whole variable domain, filled in from reference TRBV9 and TRBJ2-1, reads DSGVTQTPKHLITATGQRVTLRCSPRSGDLSVYWYQQSLDQGLQFLIQYYNGEERAKGNILERFSAQQFPDLHSELNLSSLELGDSALYFCASSPGLAGYNEQFFGPGTRLTVL.

V is TRBV3-1 (or the pseudogene TRBV3-2) and J is TRBJ2-7; 8 bases are shared with TRBD1. After removal of 4 bases from V and 0 bases from J, the junction contained 5 bases not matched to a gene. CDR3 size: 15 residues. Germline V gene lookup returns CDR1 LGHDT and CDR2 YNNKEL (reference sequence). The CDR3 here is CASSRAGQGSYEQYF. DNA of the CDR3: TGTGCCAGCAGCCGAGCAGGACAGGGCTCCTACGAGCAGTACTTC.